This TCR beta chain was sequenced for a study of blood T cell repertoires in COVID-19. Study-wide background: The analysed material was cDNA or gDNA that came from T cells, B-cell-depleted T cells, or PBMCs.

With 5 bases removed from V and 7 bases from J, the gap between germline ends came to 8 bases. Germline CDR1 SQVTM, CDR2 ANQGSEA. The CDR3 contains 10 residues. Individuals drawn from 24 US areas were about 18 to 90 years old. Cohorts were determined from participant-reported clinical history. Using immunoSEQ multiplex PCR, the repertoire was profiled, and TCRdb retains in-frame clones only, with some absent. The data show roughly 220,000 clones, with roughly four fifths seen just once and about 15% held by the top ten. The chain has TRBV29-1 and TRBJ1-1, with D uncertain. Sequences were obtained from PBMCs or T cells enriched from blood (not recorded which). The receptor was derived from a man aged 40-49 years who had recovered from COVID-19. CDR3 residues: CSVLQVEAFF. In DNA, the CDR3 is TGCAGCGTTCTTCAGGTTGAAGCTTTCTTT.